This TCR beta chain was captured by sequencing in a study of cytomegalovirus exposure and HLA in healthy donors (dated by TCRdb to about 2017). About the study as a whole: According to an earlier analysis of around 600 of the donors, about 180 million T cells yielded 100 million or so unique TCR beta sequences and around 280 Gb of sequence data. An early release that covered around 590 HLA-typed donors contained around 330 gigabases of sequencing data and tens of millions of unique TCR sequences. The genetic ancestry cluster associated with self-reported Caucasian donors included about 84% of the roughly 390 genotyped donors. The study aimed to test whether cataloging public T cell receptors could reveal signatures of past pathogen exposure. Using immunosequencing, the study profiled T cell repertoires from around 680 subjects and related those repertoires to cytomegalovirus serostatus. In addition to the first cohort of roughly 700 subjects, a separate validation cohort of over 90 different subjects was used. To predict cytomegalovirus infection status, the study brought together high-throughput TCR immunosequencing, statistical association of individual TCRs with disease status, and machine learning. In a later analysis, previously published TCR beta repertoires from some 640 donors were re-analyzed and high-resolution HLA genotyping was added so that TCR occurrence patterns could be studied. In the later analysis, no new phenotypic data were used to find candidate immune exposures; instead, reliance was placed on TCR beta sequences and their occurrence across donors. An earlier analysis of 587 of the donors applied high-throughput TCR beta sequencing to assess whether each TCR beta V gene segment acted as functional or pseudogenic. Donor age, sex, ethnicity and CMV serostatus were compiled alongside the repertoire data. A later genetic analysis used genome-wide SNP genotypes for about three fifths of the 666 donors, treating that subset as a discovery cohort. All discovery cohort repertoires had been generated on a single sequencing platform. HLA typing included class I and class II loci at four-digit resolution. Typing coverage varied by locus: about 620-630 donors for A, B, C, DRB1 and DQB1; about 520 for DQA1; more than 600 for DPA1; 450 to 480 for DPB1. Because of strong linkage in the cohort, a few DR-DQ haplotypes were treated as single units for association and clustering. Among 350 to 400 genotyped donors of the cohort, an average of 235,054 unique TCR beta nucleotide sequences were sequenced per donor, roughly 20% of them non-productive.

The method was the immunoSEQ multiplex PCR assay. For the multiplex PCR, a mixture combining 60 forward primers for TCR Vbeta segments and 13 reverse primers for TCR Jbeta segments was used. The CDR3 region of rearranged TCR beta genes was amplified from genomic DNA with a multiplex PCR assay. The amplified TCR beta libraries were sequenced on the Illumina HiSeq System as 87-base-pair reads. Processing in the source paper ran as follows. Across the roughly 670 repertoires, a later analysis counted some 80 million unique TCR beta chains, about 10 million of which were shared by at least two donors. Raw reads were error-corrected and collapsed into unique sequences with a nearest-neighbor algorithm that merged closely related sequences to remove PCR and sequencing errors. CDR3 sequences were aligned to IMGT reference sequences to assign V, D and J gene segments. For a sequence to be retained, at least a six-nucleotide match to both a V gene segment and a J gene segment was required. A rearrangement counted as productive if the CDR3 had no stop codons and remained in frame with V and J, and every other rearrangement counted as non-productive. Following IMGT convention, CDR3 was defined as the stretch from the second conserved V-encoded cysteine up to the conserved J-encoded phenylalanine. The earlier analysis of roughly 590 of the donors excluded sequences that lacked an unambiguous match to a single V gene segment. In an earlier analysis of 587 of the donors, V segments were called functional above 56.7% productive rearrangements and were called segregating when the between-donor standard deviation exceeded 5%. To diagnose cytomegalovirus status from the catalog of TCR beta chain sequences, a statistical classification framework was built. V and J gene assignment, in a later analysis, came from comparing TCR nucleotide sequences with IMGT/GENE-DB human TR gene sequences. A later analysis assigned CDR3 sequences and most-parsimonious VDJ recombination scenarios with the TCRdist pipeline. A later analysis defined each TCR beta chain by its CDR3 amino acid sequence plus V-gene family, and excluded reads lacking a unique V-gene family. To address suspected cross-contamination and a sequencing artifact, a later analysis removed under 600 highly shared, low-generation-probability nucleotide sequences. A later analysis calculated a clonal expansion index for each public chain from normalized within-repertoire ranks of inferred template counts. In a later analysis, generation probabilities were computed using a VDJ recombination model fitted to out-of-frame rearrangements, and the results were checked against IGoR. A later analysis scored TCR-TCR, TCR-HLA and TCR-CMV co-occurrence with hypergeometric tests, applying a repertoire-size bias correction to TCR pairs. A later analysis estimated false discovery rates by permuting HLA or CMV assignments 20 times. In a later analysis, co-occurring TCRs were grouped using DBSCAN, and TCRdist sequence similarity was added for clustering within HLA-allele-positive subsets. Repertoires with fewer than 30,000 or more than 120,000 public chains were left out of co-occurrence clustering, as were a handful of repertoires with anomalous nucleotide sharing. What TCRdb holds here is the immuneACCESS table cut down to in-frame rearrangements. Part of the clones is not present; checked against another copy, under half of the missing clones reflect an unresolved V gene, and the others are unexplained. The V and J calls and the clone size are those of that table, but D and trimming were determined from the DNA. Present in this sample are some 150,000 clones, under 80% of which were seen just once. The biggest ten clones account for under 3% of the sample.

Remarks on this clone: Its antigen remains unidentified. The input lacks base qualities; no much larger clone sits a single base away.

In total, approximately 700 healthy bone marrow donors made up the cohort. All cohort members were sampled while nominally healthy, although unrecorded immune exposures were likely present. The donor was CMV seronegative and was included in the group of about 400 seronegative cohort members. Each donor provided a peripheral blood sample, and peripheral blood mononuclear cells were used for TCR beta sequencing. Genomic DNA extraction from the blood cell samples was performed with the Qiagen DNeasy Blood Extraction Kit. From the cysteine up to the phenylalanine, the CDR3 has a length of 13 residues. Kept here is only the CDR3 DNA, which spans 39 bases and is read in frame from base 1. The germline V gene encodes CDR1 GTSNPN and CDR2 SVGIG (reference sequence). Trimming at the junction amounts to 5 bases on V and 6 bases on J, and the germline ends lie 14 bases apart. Results and caveats for the whole study, not just this receptor: CMV serostatus was the only immune exposure information available for the cohort. HLA typing was unavailable for some donors at each locus, so association tests used only the typed subset. Only TCR beta chains were sequenced in this cohort, and the absence of alpha or paired-chain data limited detectable features. Broadly in line with IMGT annotations, most TCR beta V segments showed up in productive rearrangements about 90% or about 30% of the time in an earlier analysis of several hundred of the donors. At a false discovery rate of 0.05, a later analysis linked about 17,000 TCR beta sequences to specific HLA alleles. An association between a missense DCLRE1C variant and V-gene and J-gene trimming of TCR beta chains was found in a later genetic analysis and replicated in an independent cohort. According to the authors, the approach could potentially be generalized to other disease states and immunological phenotypes. A further reported finding was that TCR beta sequences accurately predicted the HLA-A and HLA-B alleles for most subjects in the first cohort. Compared with equally common non-associated chains, HLA-associated TCR beta chains in a later analysis were more clonally expanded and had lower generation probabilities. Roughly uniform sequencing depth across donors was assumed in presence/absence analyses, although this assumption may not hold. The classifier was reported to diagnose cytomegalovirus status with high specificity and sensitivity in both the original cohort and the validation cohort. According to a later analysis, most CMV-associated TCR beta chains appeared to be HLA-restricted, and the HLA associations seemed to be driven largely by CMV exposure. When HLA alleles, especially DR and DQ, strongly co-occurred, attributing TCR associations to individual alleles was difficult. The study listed 164 TCR beta chains as associated with cytomegalovirus. While some public TCRs were present in many individuals, most TCR sequences turned up only very rarely across donors. According to a later analysis, parvovirus B19, influenza, CMV and Epstein-Barr virus appeared linked to several top co-occurrence clusters. The earlier analysis of fewer than 750 of the donors excluded roughly 16 rarely observed V segments, including chromosome 9 orphons, because counts were too low. A later analysis found that TCR association rates varied across HLA loci, with DRB1 alleles showing the most associated TCRs and HLA-C alleles the fewest. Some IMGT-functional V segments, including TRBV6-2 and TRBV6-3, could not be told apart with the 87-base-pair reads, so those segments were excluded. A group of highly shared sequence variants was considered likely to be a technical artifact of the sequencing pipeline. Compared with the 666-donor mean, donors in an Asian-associated ancestry cluster had fewer N-insertions in productive TCRs, according to a later genetic analysis. Linkage disequilibrium might explain the correlated functional status among segregating V segments, but an unknown experimental factor could not be ruled out. In vitro tests confirmed that a few of the cytomegalovirus-associated TCR beta chains recognize cytomegalovirus antigens.

The sequence links TRBV30 to TRBJ1-5; a tentative D call is TRBD1 (6 bases match). This receptor was obtained from a man between 35 and 55 years old in good health and CMV-seronegative. The sample comprised PBMCs. The DNA is TGTGCCTGGGGAACAGGGTACGGTCAGCCCCAGCATTTT. Its amino acids are CAWGTGYGQPQHF.